A selection of T cell receptor beta chains follows, all from one sample in a study of blood T cell repertoires in COVID-19. Sequenced by immunoSEQ multiplex PCR; TCRdb stores in-frame clones only, minus some. The data contain about 220,000 clones, around 84% of them singletons. Sequencing input: peripheral blood. The receptors come from a woman aged 55 to 70 who had recovered from COVID-19. The CDR3 runs from the conserved cysteine through the conserved F or W. D genes are given only for firm matches. Clone sizes are given selectively: once, few, many, or a class where the clone is expanded.

j_call v_call clone_size d_call cdr3_length cdr3_nt cdr3_aa
TRBJ1-6 TRBV5-1 - - 16 TGCGCCAGCAGCTTGGCGGGTCTAGACCCCAATTCACCCCTCCACTTT CASSLAGLDPNSPLHF
TRBJ2-7 TRBV6-2/TRBV6-3 - TRBD2 17 TGTGCCAGCAGTTACTCTAGAGCCGGGACTAGCTTGGACGAGCAGTACTTC CASSYSRAGTSLDEQYF
TRBJ2-4 TRBV7-2 - TRBD2 15 TGTGCCAGCAGCTTCCGACTAGCGAATTCGGACATTCAGTACTTC CASSFRLANSDIQYF
TRBJ1-4 TRBV6-6 - - 13 TGTGCCATCTGGGGAGCAACTAATGAAAAACTGTTTTTT CAIWGATNEKLFF
TRBJ1-3 TRBV28 - - 13 TGTGCCAGCAGGGCGGGCCCTGGAAACACCATATATTTT CASRAGPGNTIYF
TRBJ2-7 TRBV6-5 - TRBD2 15 TGTGCCAGCAGACATAGCGGGGGGGCCAACTACGAGCAGTACTTC CASRHSGGANYEQYF
TRBJ2-1 TRBV6-4 - - 15 TGTGCCAGCAGTGAACAGGTGAGCTCCTACAATGAGCAGTTCTTC CASSEQVSSYNEQFF
TRBJ1-4 TRBV4-1 - - 15 TGCGCCAGCAGCCAAGACGGGACACGGGGTGAAAAACTGTTTTTT CASSQDGTRGEKLFF
TRBJ1-2 TRBV6-5 - TRBD1 13 TGTGCCAGCAGAAGACAGGGTTCCCTTGGCTACACCTTC CASRRQGSLGYTF
TRBJ2-5 TRBV5-4 - TRBD2 15 TGTGCCAGCAGACCGGGACTAGCGGGGTTAGAGACCCAGTACTTC CASRPGLAGLETQYF
TRBJ2-7 TRBV6-6 - - 14 TGTGCCAGCAGTTACGTGGGAGGAGGGTACGAGCAGTACTTC CASSYVGGGYEQYF
TRBJ1-2 TRBV6-5 many - 12 TGTGCCAGCAGTCTCGCCGGTGATGGCTACACCTTC CASSLAGDGYTF
TRBJ2-1 TRBV9 - TRBD1 19 TGTGCCAGCAGCGTAACTATTAGGGGGCCGACGACCTCCTACAATGAGCAGTTCTTC CASSVTIRGPTTSYNEQFF
TRBJ2-1 TRBV27 once TRBD2 15 TGTGCCAGCAGTTTAGGCGGGGGGCCAAGAAGTGAGCAGTTCTTC CASSLGGGPRSEQFF
TRBJ2-5 TRBV5-4 - - 15 TGTGCCAGCAGCTTGGATTGGCGGTTCCAAGAGACCCAGTACTTC CASSLDWRFQETQYF
TRBJ1-2 TRBV27 - - 17 TGTGCCAGCAGTCTCTCCGGGGAAGGTAGGGTTAACTATGGCTACACCTTC CASSLSGEGRVNYGYTF
TRBJ2-1 TRBV29-1 - - 9 TGCAGCGTTGACTTTGAGCAGTTCTTC CSVDFEQFF
TRBJ2-2 TRBV4-3 - - 16 TGCGCCAGCAGCCAAGAGCCGACAATCTACACCGGGGAGCTGTTTTTT CASSQEPTIYTGELFF
TRBJ2-2 TRBV7-2 few - 15 TGTGCCAGCAGCTTATACGGGGCGGGGACCGGGGAGCTGTTTTTT CASSLYGAGTGELFF
TRBJ2-3 TRBV9 - - 13 TGTGCCAGCAGCGTAGCTAGCACAGATACGCAGTATTTT CASSVASTDTQYF